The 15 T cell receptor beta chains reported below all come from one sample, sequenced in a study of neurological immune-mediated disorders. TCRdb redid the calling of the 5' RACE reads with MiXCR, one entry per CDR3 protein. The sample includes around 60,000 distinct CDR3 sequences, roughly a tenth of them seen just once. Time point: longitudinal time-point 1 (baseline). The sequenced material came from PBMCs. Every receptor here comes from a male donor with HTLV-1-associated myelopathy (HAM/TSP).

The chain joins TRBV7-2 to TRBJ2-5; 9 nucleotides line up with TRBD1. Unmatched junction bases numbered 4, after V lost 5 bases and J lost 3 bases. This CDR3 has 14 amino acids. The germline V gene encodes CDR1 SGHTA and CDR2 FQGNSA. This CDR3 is CASSIRTGEETQYF. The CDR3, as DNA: TGTGCCAGCAGCATAAGGACAGGGGAAGAGACCCAGTACTTC.

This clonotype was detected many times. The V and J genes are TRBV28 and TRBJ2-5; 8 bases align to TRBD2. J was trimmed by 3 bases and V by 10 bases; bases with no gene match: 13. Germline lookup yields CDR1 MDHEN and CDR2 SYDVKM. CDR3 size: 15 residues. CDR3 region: CATNDGAGGEETQYF. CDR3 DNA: TGTGCCACCAACGATGGGGCGGGGGGTGAAGAGACCCAGTACTTC.

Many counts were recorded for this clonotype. The CDR3 region has the DNA TGCGCCAGCAGCCCTCATTTTGGAGTGAACACTGAAGCTTTCTTT. As protein: CASSPHFGVNTEAFF. The V and J genes are TRBV5-1 and TRBJ1-1, with D hard to call. The CDR3 extends over 15 amino acids. Trimming took off 4 bases at V and 0 bases at J, with 13 bases between the two ends. Germline CDR1 and CDR2: SGHRS and YFSETQ.

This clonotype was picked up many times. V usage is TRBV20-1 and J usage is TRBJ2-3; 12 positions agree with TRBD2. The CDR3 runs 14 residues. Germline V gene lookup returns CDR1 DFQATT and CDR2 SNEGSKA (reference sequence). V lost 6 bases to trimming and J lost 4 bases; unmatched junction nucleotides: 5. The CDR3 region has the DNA TGCAGTGCGCCGGGACTAGCGGGTCCAGATACGCAGTATTTT. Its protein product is CSAPGLAGPDTQYF.

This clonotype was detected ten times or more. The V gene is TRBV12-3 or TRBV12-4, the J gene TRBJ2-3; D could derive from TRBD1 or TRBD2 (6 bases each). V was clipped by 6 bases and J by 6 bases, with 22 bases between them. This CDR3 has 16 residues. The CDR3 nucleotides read TGTGCCAGCAGCAGCCCTCCTAGCGCCCAGGGGGATACGCAGTATTTT. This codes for CASSSPPSAQGDTQYF.

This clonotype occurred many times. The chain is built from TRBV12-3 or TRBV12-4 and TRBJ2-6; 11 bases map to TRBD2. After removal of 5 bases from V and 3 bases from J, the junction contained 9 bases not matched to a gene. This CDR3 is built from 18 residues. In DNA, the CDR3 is TGTGCCAGCAGTCCATTAGCGGGGGGGTTGGGTGGGGCCAACGTCCTGACTTTC. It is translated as CASSPLAGGLGGANVLTF.

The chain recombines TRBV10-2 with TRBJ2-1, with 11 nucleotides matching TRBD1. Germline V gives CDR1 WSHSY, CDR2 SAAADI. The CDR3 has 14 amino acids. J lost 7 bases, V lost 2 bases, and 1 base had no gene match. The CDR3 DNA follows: TGCGCCAGCAGTGAGGGACAGGGGGCGAATGAGCAGTTCTTC. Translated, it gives CASSEGQGANEQFF.

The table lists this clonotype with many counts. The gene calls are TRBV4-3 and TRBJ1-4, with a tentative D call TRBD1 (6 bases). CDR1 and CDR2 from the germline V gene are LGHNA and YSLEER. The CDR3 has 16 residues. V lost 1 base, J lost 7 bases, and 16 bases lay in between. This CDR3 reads CASSQGYRVRTEKLFF. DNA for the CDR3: TGCGCCAGCAGCCAAGGCTACAGGGTCAGAACTGAAAAACTGTTTTTT.

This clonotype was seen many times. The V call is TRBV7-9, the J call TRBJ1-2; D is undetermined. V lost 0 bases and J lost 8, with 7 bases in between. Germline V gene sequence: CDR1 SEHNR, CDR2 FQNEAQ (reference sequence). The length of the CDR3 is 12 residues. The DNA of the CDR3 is TGTGCCAGCAGCTTAGCGAAGTCGGGCTACACCTTC. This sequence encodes CASSLAKSGYTF.

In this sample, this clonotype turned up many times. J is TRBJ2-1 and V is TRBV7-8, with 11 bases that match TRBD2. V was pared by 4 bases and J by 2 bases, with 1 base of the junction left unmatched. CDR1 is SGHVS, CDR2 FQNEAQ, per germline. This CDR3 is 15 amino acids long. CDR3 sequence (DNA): TGTGCCAGCAGCTCTAGCGGGGGGACCTACAATGAGCAGTTCTTC. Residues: CASSSSGGTYNEQFF.

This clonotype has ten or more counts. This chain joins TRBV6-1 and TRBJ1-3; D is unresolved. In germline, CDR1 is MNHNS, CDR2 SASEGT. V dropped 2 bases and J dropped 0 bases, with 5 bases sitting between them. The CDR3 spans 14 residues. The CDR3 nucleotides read TGTGCCAGCAGTGAAACGCACTCTGGAAACACCATATATTTT. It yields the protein CASSETHSGNTIYF.

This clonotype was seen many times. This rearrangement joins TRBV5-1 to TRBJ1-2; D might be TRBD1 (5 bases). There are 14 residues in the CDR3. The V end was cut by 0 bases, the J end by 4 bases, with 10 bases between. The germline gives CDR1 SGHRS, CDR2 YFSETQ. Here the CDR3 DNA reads TGCGCCAGCAGCTTGGCGGGGCCTAGCTATGGCTACACCTTC. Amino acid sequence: CASSLAGPSYGYTF.

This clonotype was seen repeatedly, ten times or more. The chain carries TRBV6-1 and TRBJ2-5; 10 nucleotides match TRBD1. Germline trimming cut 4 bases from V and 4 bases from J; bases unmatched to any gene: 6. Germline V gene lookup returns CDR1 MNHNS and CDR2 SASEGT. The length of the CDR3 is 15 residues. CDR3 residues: CASSVADRGSETQYF. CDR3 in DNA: TGTGCCAGCAGTGTGGCGGACAGGGGGTCAGAGACCCAGTACTTC.

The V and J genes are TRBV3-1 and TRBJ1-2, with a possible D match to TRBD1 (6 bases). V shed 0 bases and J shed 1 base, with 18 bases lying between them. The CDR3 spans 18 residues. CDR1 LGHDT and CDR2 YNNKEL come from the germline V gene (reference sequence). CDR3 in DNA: TGTGCCAGCAGCCAAGAGGGGTGTCCAGGGACACATAACTATGGCTACACCTTC. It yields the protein CASSQEGCPGTHNYGYTF.

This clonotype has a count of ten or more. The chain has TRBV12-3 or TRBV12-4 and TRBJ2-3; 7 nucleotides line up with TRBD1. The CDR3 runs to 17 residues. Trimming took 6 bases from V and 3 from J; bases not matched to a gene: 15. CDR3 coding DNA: TGTGCCAGCAGAAATATCCGGGACAGCGATGGGACAGATACGCAGTATTTT. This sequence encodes CASRNIRDSDGTDTQYF.